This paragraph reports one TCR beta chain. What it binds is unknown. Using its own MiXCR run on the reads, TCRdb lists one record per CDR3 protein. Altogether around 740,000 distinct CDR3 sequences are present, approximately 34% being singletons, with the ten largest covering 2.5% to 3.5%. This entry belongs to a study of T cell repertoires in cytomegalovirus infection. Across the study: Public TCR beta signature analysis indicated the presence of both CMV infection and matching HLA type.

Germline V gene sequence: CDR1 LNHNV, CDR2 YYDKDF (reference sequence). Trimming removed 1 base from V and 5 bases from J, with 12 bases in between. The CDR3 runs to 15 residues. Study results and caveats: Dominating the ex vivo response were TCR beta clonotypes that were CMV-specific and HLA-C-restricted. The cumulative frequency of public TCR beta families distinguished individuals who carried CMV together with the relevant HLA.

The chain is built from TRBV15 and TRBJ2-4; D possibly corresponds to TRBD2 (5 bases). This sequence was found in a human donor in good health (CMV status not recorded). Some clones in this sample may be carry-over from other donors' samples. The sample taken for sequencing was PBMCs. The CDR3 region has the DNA TGTGCCACCAGCAGAGCCCCAACCGGGGAAAACATTCAGTACTTC. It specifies CATSRAPTGENIQYF.